This TCR beta chain was identified in a study of shared clonotypes between healthy human individuals. Study findings and constraints: Measured sharing among donors was expected to vary with sequencing depth.

Each subset's genomic DNA was split evenly across several immunoSEQ plates. Assay used: immunoSEQ multiplex PCR; TCRdb lists only in-frame clones, some missing. The sample includes 2,500,000 or so clones, 80% to 95% of them seen just once. The CDR3 consists of 17 residues. J was trimmed by 4 bases and V by 6 bases; bases with no gene match: 15. The germline CDR1 and CDR2 sequences are MDHEN and SYDVKM. Turning to this clone: Its cognate antigen is unknown.

Sequenced: naive CD4+ T cells from PBMCs. Subset given: CD45RA+ positively selected. The clonotype was recovered from a young man in good health. Some clones in this sample may be carry-over from other donors' samples. The gene calls are TRBV28 and TRBJ2-5; 9 positions match TRBD2. The CDR3 loop reads CASSTRKREDLSETQYF. The CDR3 bases are TGTGCCAGCAGCACCCGCAAGCGGGAGGATTTGTCAGAGACCCAGTACTTC.